This TCR beta chain is drawn from a study of vaccination and CD4 T cells after COVID-19. Sequencing of cultured CD4+ T cell DNA used the Oncomine TCR Beta short-read assay. TCRdb re-called the PCR reads through MiXCR, storing one row per CDR3 protein. The sample carries more than 2,500 distinct CDR3 sequences, around 30% recorded once. This clonotype was found a few times. The antigen remains undetermined. V lost 4 bases and J lost 3; bases outside the gene matches: 5. The length of the CDR3 is 14 residues. In germline, CDR1 is SGHTA, CDR2 FQGTGA. Treatment indicated: approximately 9-day PBMC culture with coronavirus spike peptide pools or control peptides (ViraFEST assay).

The V and J genes are TRBV7-3 and TRBJ1-1; 7 bases align to TRBD1. The TCR originated in a human donor who had recovered from COVID-19. Sequencing was performed on CD4+ T cells from blood, cultured in vitro, taken after SARS-CoV-2 vaccination. CDR3 sequence: CASSYPGQYTEAFF. The CDR3 DNA reads as TGTGCCAGCAGCTACCCGGGACAGTACACTGAAGCTTTCTTT.